This T cell receptor (beta chain) came from a study of CD8 T cells in Susac syndrome. Study-level points and caveats: Clonal expansion was not seen in any Susac syndrome CD4+ T cell repertoire.

Notes on this clonotype: Its specificity is not known.

As judged by recently defined diagnostic criteria, patients with Susac syndrome had definite or probable disease. Negative magnetic isolation gave CD8+ and CD4+ cells; FACS enriched CD8+ TEMRA. A quantity of about 0.45 to 1 ug RNA underwent reverse transcription using random hexamers. Across 54 Vbeta and 13 Jbeta, immunoSEQ multiplex PCR amplified TCR beta CDR3. One entry per CDR3 protein results from TCRdb running MiXCR on the immunoSEQ multiplex PCR reads. The table has more than 100,000 distinct CDR3 sequences, 96% seen once. This CDR3 comprises 12 residues. With 5 bases removed from V and 6 bases from J, the gap between germline ends came to 8 bases. Germline loops: CDR1 SEHNR, CDR2 FQNEAQ (reference sequence).

The sequence derives from a human donor with Susac syndrome. Sequenced: CD4+ T cells from PBMCs. The V and J genes are TRBV7-9 and TRBJ1-5, with unresolved D. CDR3 bases: TGTGCCAGCAGCCTGAGTGCTCAGCCCCAGCATTTT. Its translation is CASSLSAQPQHF.